This T cell receptor beta chain was documented in a study of cytomegalovirus exposure and HLA in healthy donors. V lost 0 bases to trimming and J lost 5 bases, with 9 bases between them. The CDR3 totals 14 residues. In germline, CDR1 is SGDLS, CDR2 YYNGEE. PCR employed 60 Vbeta and 13 Jbeta primers. Produced via immunoSEQ multiplex PCR; TCRdb's table is partial and in-frame only. The sample contains 90,000 to 110,000 clones, 76% of which appear only once. The receptor's source is a woman in her forties or fifties in good health and CMV-seropositive. Source material: PBMCs. The chain has TRBV9 and TRBJ2-1, with D maybe TRBD1 (5 bases). The CDR3 DNA reads as TGTGCCAGCAGCGTAGGTGGGGCCCACAATGAGCAGTTCTTC. Residues: CASSVGGAHNEQFF.